A single sample is the source of the 22 T cell receptor beta chains below, sequenced in a study of blood T cells in healthy people across ages. Together with a sample-barcoded 5' primer, a J-beta primer mix was included in a second PCR lasting about 6 to 11 cycles. One entry per CDR3 protein, called by TCRdb with MiXCR from the 5' RACE reads. Of hundreds of thousands of distinct CDR3 sequences detected, 47% appear once; the ten largest clones hold about 26%. The specimen was blood. The receptors derive from an elderly man in good health.

This sequence joins TRBV20-1 and TRBJ2-4; D tentatively reads TRBD1 or TRBD2 (5 bases each). The DNA end favors TRBJ2-7, so the J call may be wrong. The germline V gene has CDR1 DFQATT and CDR2 SNEGSKA (reference sequence). There are 13 residues in the CDR3. The CDR3 bases are TGCAGTGCTAGTTCCAGGGACCCCTACGAGCAGTACTTC. Translating gives CSASSRDPYEQYF.

There are a few counts of this clonotype. The chain carries TRBV28 and TRBJ2-7, with 8 bases lining up with TRBD1. Germline V gene data show CDR1 as MDHEN and CDR2 as SYDVKM. V lost 6 bases to trimming and J lost 4 bases; unmatched junction nucleotides: 8. The CDR3 consists of 14 residues. The CDR3 protein is CASRLTGARYEQYF. For the CDR3, the DNA is TGTGCCAGCAGATTGACAGGGGCCAGGTACGAGCAGTACTTC.

The genes are TRBV5-1 and TRBJ2-1; the D is unclear. This CDR3 has 15 residues. Germline V gene sequence: CDR1 SGHRS, CDR2 YFSETQ. V lost 0 bases and J lost 3, with 10 bases in between. DNA of the CDR3: TGCGCCAGCAGCTTGGGTCCGGTGCTCTACAATGAGCAGTTCTTC. Translating gives CASSLGPVLYNEQFF.

V is TRBV7-9 and J is TRBJ2-3; D may be TRBD2 (5 bases). Germline assignment: CDR1 SEHNR and CDR2 FQNEAQ (reference sequence). V was shortened by 2 bases and J by 9 bases, with 15 bases between the two germline ends. The CDR3 contains 14 residues. The CDR3 region is CASSLSSPRGTQYF. The CDR3, as DNA: TGTGCCAGCAGCTTAAGCAGTCCCCGAGGGACGCAGTATTTT.

This clonotype was picked up one time. The chain has TRBV29-1 and TRBJ2-7, with D tentatively TRBD1 or TRBD2 (6 bases each). Germline V gives CDR1 SQVTM, CDR2 ANQGSEA. CDR3 length equals 16 residues. V lost 3 bases, J lost 5 bases, and 23 bases lay in between. The CDR3 here is CSVEGPGGQGLNEQYF. As DNA, the CDR3 is TGCAGCGTTGAGGGACCTGGGGGGCAGGGGTTAAACGAGCAGTACTTC.

This clonotype was picked up a small number of times. The rearrangement uses TRBV6-2 or TRBV6-3 and TRBJ2-7; 14 nucleotides align to TRBD2. Germline loops: CDR1 MNHEY, CDR2 SVGEGT. V was clipped by 5 bases and J by 4 bases; unmatched bases: 16. The CDR3 spans 19 residues. The CDR3 DNA reads TGTGCCAGCAGTAAGCCCTTTGGACTAGCGGGAGGAAGGAGGTACGAGCAGTACTTC. Its translation: CASSKPFGLAGGRRYEQYF.

The CDR3 spells CSAPEMVNRDEQFF. The CDR3 DNA is TGCAGTGCGCCCGAAATGGTAAACAGGGATGAGCAGTTCTTC. The gene calls are TRBV20-1 and TRBJ2-1; D is perhaps TRBD1 (6 bases). V was clipped by 6 bases and J by 8 bases, with 20 bases between them. CDR3 length: 14 amino acids. The germline V gene encodes CDR1 DFQATT and CDR2 SNEGSKA (reference sequence).

CDR3 in DNA: TGTGCCAGCGGGACTAGCCGAGCGGGTGAGCAGTTCTTC. Protein: CASGTSRAGEQFF. The rearrangement links TRBV2 to TRBJ2-1, with 9 nucleotides matching TRBD2. CDR3 length: 13 amino acids. The germline V gene encodes CDR1 SNHLY and CDR2 FYNNEI. Losses at the gene ends were 8 bases for V and 9 bases for J; bases not matched to a gene: 8.

The chain carries TRBV27 and TRBJ2-5; 7 nucleotides line up with TRBD2. The tail of the sequence fits TRBJ2-7 better, so the J call may be wrong. Germline CDR1 and CDR2: MNHEY and SMNVEV (reference sequence). The CDR3 consists of 14 residues. CDR3 sequence reads: CASSLLGGSDEQYF. The CDR3 nucleotides read TGTGCCAGCAGTTTATTGGGGGGGAGTGACGAGCAGTACTTC.

This clonotype was counted only a few times. V is TRBV5-6 and J is TRBJ1-2; a possible D gene is TRBD1 (6 bases). Germline-derived CDR1 and CDR2 are SGHDT and YYEEEE. The CDR3 covers 13 residues. Trimming cost V 4 bases and J 4 bases, with 11 bases left between them. CDR3 nucleotide sequence: TGTGCCAGCAGCACCGGACAGCCCTATGGCTACACCTTC. Its protein is CASSTGQPYGYTF.

The table lists this clonotype with a few counts. The genes are TRBV6-1 and TRBJ2-1; possibly TRBD2 for D (5 bases). V lost 6 bases and J lost 5, with 20 bases in between. Germline CDR1 reads MNHNS; CDR2 reads SASEGT. This CDR3 spans 16 amino acids. The CDR3 nucleotides are TGTGCCAGCAGGCAAGCCCTAGCCGCCGGGAACAATGAGCAGTTCTTC. It encodes CASRQALAAGNNEQFF.

This rearrangement joins TRBV7-9 to TRBJ2-1; tentative D call: TRBD2 (6 bases). The CDR3 is 12 amino acids. V lost 1 base, J lost 10 bases, and 8 bases lay in between. Germline V gives CDR1 SEHNR, CDR2 FQNEAQ (reference sequence). The CDR3: CASSLEGREQFF. The CDR3 nucleotides are TGTGCCAGCAGCTTAGAAGGGAGGGAGCAGTTCTTC.

Regarding this clonotype: This may be a read error: a much more frequent sequence differs by one nucleotide. This sequence joins TRBV6-5 and TRBJ2-1; perhaps TRBD2 as D (6 bases). The CDR3 length is 14 residues. The V end lost 5 bases, the J end lost 9 bases, and 17 bases lay between the germline ends. The germline gives CDR1 MNHEY, CDR2 SVGAGI. The CDR3 loop is CASSDARDWGEQFF. CDR3 DNA: TGTGCCAGCAGTGACGCGCGGGATTGGGGTGAGCAGTTCTTC.

J is TRBJ2-5 and V is TRBV4-1; 8 bases fit TRBD1. The CDR3 spans 16 residues. Losses at the gene ends were 0 bases for V and 3 bases for J; bases not matched to a gene: 6. Germline CDR1 and CDR2: MGHRA and YSYEKL. As DNA, the CDR3 is TGCGCCAGCAGCCAAGAGATTCAGGGGGCTGAAGAGACCCAGTACTTC. This gives the protein CASSQEIQGAEETQYF.

This clonotype was counted only a few times. This chain joins TRBV7-2 and TRBJ2-7, with a possible D match to TRBD1 (6 bases). Trimming removed 1 base from V and 3 bases from J, with 10 bases in between. The CDR3 totals 14 residues. From germline, CDR1 is SGHTA and CDR2 FQGNSA. The CDR3 sequence: CASSLGLGGYEQYF. The CDR3 DNA reads as TGTGCCAGCAGCTTAGGGTTAGGGGGCTACGAGCAGTACTTC.

This sequence joins TRBV27 and TRBJ2-2, with 10 bases fitting TRBD1. The CDR3 spans 15 residues. In germline, CDR1 is MNHEY, CDR2 SMNVEV (reference sequence). The J segment lost 4 bases and the V segment lost 6 bases, leaving 5 bases of the junction unmatched. The CDR3 DNA is TGTGCCAGCAGAGCGACAGGGGGCAGCACCGGGGAGCTGTTTTTT. This sequence encodes CASRATGGSTGELFF.

The chain joins TRBV6-1 to TRBJ1-6, with D possibly matching TRBD1 (5 bases). This CDR3 spans 14 amino acids. Germline values: CDR1 MNHNS, CDR2 SASEGT. The V end was cut by 2 bases, the J end by 8 bases, with 10 bases between. CDR3 in amino acids: CASSELVRDSPLHF. The CDR3 DNA reads TGTGCCAGCAGTGAACTGGTCAGGGATTCACCCCTCCACTTT.

The chain links TRBV7-2 to TRBJ2-5; no clear D. The J call is in doubt because the DNA end fits TRBJ2-7 better. Germline V CDR1 and CDR2: SGHTA, FQGNSA. The CDR3 is 14 amino acids. CDR3 bases: TGTGCCAGCAGCTTACCCCGCGAGGCCTACGAGCAGTACTTC. This codes for CASSLPREAYEQYF.

The chain combines TRBV12-3 or TRBV12-4 with TRBJ2-5, with TRBD1 identical over 9 bases. This CDR3 is 14 amino acids long. J lost 5 bases, V lost 6 bases, and 7 bases had no gene match. The CDR3 nucleotides read TGTGCCAGCAGCCATCCGGGACAGGGCGAGACCCAGTACTTC. This encodes CASSHPGQGETQYF.

This chain joins TRBV14 and TRBJ1-2, with D unclear. CDR3 length equals 12 residues. The germline gives CDR1 SGHDN, CDR2 FVKESK. Trimming shortened V by 4 bases and J by 2 bases, and 5 bases separated the two germline ends. The CDR3 reads CASSPQNYGYTF. In DNA, the CDR3 is TGTGCCAGCAGCCCACAGAACTATGGCTACACCTTC.

This clonotype came up many times. At one boundary the junction diverges from the germline segment, which might be a read error. The chain combines TRBV29-1 with TRBJ2-5; D possibly corresponds to TRBD1 (5 bases). The CDR3 runs to 12 residues. The V gene's germline CDR1 is SQVTM and CDR2 ANQGSEA. The CDR3 sequence is CSVDRAQGTQYF. CDR3 nucleotide sequence: TGCAGCGTTGACAGGGCGCAAGGGACCCAGTACTTC.

This clonotype was counted many times. This chain uses TRBV7-9 with TRBJ2-3; 7 nucleotides align to TRBD1. Germline V gene data show CDR1 as SEHNR and CDR2 as FQNEAQ (reference sequence). J gave up 2 bases and V 4 bases, and 6 bases lay outside the gene matches. The CDR3 extends over 15 amino acids. The CDR3 here is CASSSTGEPTDTQYF. CDR3 DNA sequence: TGTGCCAGCAGCTCTACAGGGGAACCCACAGATACGCAGTATTTT.